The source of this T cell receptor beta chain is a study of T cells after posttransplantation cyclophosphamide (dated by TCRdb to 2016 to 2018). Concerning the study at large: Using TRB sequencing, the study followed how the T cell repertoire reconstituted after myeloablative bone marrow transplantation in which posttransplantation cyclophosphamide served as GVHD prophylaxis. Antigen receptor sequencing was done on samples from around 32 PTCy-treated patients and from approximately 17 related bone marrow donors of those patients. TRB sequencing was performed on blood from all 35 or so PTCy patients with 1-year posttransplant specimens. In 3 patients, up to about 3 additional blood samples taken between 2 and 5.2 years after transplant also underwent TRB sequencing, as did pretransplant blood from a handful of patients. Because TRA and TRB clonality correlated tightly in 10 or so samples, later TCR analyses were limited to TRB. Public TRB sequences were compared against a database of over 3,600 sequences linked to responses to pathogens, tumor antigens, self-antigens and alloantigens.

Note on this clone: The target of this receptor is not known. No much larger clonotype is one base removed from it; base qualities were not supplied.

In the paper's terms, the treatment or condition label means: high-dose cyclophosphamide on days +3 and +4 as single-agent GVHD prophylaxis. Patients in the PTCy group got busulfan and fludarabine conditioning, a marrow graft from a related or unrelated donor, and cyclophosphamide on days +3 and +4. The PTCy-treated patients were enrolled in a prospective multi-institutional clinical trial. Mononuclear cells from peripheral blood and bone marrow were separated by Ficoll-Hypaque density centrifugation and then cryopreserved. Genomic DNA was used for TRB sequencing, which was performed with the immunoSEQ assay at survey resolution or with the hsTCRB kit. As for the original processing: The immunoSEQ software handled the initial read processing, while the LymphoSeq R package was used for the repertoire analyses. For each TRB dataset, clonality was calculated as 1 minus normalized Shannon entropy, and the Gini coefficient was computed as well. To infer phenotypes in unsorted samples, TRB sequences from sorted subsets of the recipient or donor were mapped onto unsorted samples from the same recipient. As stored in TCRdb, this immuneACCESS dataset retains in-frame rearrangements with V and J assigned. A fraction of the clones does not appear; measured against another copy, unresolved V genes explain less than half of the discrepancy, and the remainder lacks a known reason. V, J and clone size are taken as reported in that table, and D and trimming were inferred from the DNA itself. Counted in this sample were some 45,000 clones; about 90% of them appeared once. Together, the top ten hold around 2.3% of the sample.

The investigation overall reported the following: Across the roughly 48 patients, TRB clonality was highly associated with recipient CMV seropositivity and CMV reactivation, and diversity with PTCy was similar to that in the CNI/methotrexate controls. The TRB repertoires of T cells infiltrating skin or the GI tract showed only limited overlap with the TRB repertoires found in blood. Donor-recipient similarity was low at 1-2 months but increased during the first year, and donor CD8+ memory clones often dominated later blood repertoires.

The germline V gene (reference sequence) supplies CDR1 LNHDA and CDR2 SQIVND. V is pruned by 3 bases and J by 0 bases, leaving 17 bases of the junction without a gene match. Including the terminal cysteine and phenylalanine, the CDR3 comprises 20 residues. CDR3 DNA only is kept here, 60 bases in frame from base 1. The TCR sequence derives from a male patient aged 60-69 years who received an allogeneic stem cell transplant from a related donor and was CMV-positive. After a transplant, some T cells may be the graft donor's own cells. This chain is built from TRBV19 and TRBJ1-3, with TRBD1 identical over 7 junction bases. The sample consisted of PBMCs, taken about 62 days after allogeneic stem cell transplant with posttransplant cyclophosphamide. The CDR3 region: CASSMRVLQDGQASGNTIYF. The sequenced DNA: TGTGCCAGTAGTATGAGAGTTTTGCAAGATGGACAGGCCTCTGGAAACACCATATATTTT. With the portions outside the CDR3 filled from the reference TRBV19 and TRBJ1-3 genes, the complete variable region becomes DGGITQSPKYLFRKEGQNVTLSCEQNLNHDAMYWYRQDPGQGLRLIYYSQIVNDFQKGDIAEGYSVSREKKESFPLTVTSAQKNPTAFYLCASSMRVLQDGQASGNTIYFGEGSWLTVV.